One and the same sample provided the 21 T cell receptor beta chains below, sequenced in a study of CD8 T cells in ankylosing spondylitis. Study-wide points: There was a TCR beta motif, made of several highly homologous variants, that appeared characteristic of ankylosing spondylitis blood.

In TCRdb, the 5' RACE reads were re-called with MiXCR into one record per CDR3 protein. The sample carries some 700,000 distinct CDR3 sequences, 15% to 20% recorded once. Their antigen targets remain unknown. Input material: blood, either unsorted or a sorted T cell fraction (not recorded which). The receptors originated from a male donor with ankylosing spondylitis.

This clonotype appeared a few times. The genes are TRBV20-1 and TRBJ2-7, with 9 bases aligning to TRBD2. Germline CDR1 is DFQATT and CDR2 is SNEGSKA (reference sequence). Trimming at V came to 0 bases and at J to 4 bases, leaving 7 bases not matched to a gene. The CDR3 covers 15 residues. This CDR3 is CSARDPSGGIYEQYF. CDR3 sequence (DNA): TGCAGTGCTAGAGATCCCAGCGGGGGGATATACGAGCAGTACTTC.

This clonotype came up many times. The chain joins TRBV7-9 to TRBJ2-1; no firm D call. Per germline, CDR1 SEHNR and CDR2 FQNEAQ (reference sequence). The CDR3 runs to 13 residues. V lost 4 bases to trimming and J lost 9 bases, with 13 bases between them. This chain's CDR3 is CASSSVAAREQFF. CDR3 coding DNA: TGTGCCAGCAGCTCTGTTGCGGCGCGTGAGCAGTTCTTC.

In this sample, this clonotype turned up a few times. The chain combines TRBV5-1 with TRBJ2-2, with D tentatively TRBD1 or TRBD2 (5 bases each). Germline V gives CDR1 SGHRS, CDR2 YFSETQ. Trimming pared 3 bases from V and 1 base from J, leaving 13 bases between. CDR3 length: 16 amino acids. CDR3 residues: CASSYSGTQNTGELFF. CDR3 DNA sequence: TGCGCCAGCAGCTACTCCGGGACCCAGAACACCGGGGAGCTGTTTTTT.

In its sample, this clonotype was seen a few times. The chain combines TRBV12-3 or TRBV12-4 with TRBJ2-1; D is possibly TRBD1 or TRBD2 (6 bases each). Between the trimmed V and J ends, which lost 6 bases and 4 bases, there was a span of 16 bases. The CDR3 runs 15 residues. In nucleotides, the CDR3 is TGTGCCAGCAGGGGGGGCGGGATAAAGTACAATGAGCAGTTCTTC. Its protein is CASRGGGIKYNEQFF.

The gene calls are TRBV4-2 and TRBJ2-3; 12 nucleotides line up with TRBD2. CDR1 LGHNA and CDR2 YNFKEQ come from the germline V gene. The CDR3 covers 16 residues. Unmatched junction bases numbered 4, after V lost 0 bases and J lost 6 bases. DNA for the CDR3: TGTGCCAGCAGCCAAGATACTAGCGGGGGGCCCGATACGCAGTATTTT. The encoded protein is CASSQDTSGGPDTQYF.

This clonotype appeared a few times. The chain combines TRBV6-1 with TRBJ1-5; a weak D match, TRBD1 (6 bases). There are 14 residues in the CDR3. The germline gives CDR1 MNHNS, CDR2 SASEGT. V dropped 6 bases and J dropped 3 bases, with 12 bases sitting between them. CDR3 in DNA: TGTGCCAGCAGCTCGGGACAATACAATCAGCCCCAGCATTTT. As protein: CASSSGQYNQPQHF.

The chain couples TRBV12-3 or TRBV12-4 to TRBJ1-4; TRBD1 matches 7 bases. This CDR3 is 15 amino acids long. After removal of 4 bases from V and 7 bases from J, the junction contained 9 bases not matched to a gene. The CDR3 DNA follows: TGTGCCAGCAGTTCAAGGGGGCCTACTTCTGAAAAACTGTTTTTT. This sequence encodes CASSSRGPTSEKLFF.

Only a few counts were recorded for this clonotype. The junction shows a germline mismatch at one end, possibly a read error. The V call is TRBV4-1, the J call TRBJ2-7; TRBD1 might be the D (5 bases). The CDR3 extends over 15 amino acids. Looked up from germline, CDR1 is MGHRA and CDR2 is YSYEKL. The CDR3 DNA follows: TGCGCCAGCAGCCAAGATACAGGCCTTTCCTCCGAGCAGTACTTC. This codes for CASSQDTGLSSEQYF.

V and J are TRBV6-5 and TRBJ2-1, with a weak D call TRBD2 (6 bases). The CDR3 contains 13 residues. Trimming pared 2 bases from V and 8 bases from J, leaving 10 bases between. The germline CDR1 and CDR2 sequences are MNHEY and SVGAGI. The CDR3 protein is CASSYRRLDEQFF. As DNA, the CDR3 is TGTGCCAGCAGTTACCGGAGACTAGATGAGCAGTTCTTC.

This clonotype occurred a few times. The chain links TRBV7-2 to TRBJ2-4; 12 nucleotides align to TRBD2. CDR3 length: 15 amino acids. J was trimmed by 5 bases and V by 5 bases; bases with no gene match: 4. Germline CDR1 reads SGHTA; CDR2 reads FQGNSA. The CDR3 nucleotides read TGTGCCAGCAGCCGGACTAGCGGGGCCGAAAACATTCAGTACTTC. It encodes CASSRTSGAENIQYF.

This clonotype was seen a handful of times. For the CDR3, the DNA is TGCAGTGCTAGAGATCACAGCCGAAGCTCTGGAAACACCATATATTTT. It encodes CSARDHSRSSGNTIYF. This sequence joins TRBV20-1 and TRBJ1-3; unclear D gene. Deletions cut 0 bases from V and 0 bases from J, with 12 bases between. The CDR3 contains 16 residues. Germline V gene lookup returns CDR1 DFQATT and CDR2 SNEGSKA (reference sequence).

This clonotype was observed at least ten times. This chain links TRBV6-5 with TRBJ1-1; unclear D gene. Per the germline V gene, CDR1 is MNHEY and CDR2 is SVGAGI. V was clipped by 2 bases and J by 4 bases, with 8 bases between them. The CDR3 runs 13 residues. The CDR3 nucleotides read TGTGCCAGCAGTTACGTGGACGGCACTGAAGCTTTCTTT. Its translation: CASSYVDGTEAFF.

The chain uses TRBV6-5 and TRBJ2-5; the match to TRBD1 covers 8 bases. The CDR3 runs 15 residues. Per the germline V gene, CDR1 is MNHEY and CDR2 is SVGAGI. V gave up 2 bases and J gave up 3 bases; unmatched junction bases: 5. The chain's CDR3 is CASSYVQGAKETQYF. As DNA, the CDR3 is TGTGCCAGCAGTTACGTGCAGGGGGCAAAAGAGACCCAGTACTTC.

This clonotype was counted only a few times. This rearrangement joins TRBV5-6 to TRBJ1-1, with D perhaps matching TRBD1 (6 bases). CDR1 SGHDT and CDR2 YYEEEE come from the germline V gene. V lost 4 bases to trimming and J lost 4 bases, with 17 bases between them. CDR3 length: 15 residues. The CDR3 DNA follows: TGTGCCAGCAGCCTCCTTGTCGAGGGGGGCACTGAAGCTTTCTTT. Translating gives CASSLLVEGGTEAFF.

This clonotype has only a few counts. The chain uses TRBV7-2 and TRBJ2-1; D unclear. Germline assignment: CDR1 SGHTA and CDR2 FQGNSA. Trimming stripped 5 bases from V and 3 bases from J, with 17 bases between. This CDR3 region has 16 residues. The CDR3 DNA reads TGTGCCAGCAGCACTCCCGCGACCCTTGACTACAATGAGCAGTTCTTC. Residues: CASSTPATLDYNEQFF.

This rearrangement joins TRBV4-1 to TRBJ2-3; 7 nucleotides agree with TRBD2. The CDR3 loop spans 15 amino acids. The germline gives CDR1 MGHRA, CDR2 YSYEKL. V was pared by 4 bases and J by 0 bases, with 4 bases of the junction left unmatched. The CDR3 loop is CASSRRRESTDTQYF. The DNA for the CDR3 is TGCGCCAGCAGCCGCAGGCGGGAGAGCACAGATACGCAGTATTTT.

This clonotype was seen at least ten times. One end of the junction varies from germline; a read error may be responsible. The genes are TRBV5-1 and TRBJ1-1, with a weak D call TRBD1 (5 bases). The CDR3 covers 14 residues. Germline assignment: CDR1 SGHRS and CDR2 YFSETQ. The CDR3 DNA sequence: TGTGCCAGCAGCTTAGCTGGGGGGAGCACTGAAGCTTTCTTT. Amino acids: CASSLAGGSTEAFF.

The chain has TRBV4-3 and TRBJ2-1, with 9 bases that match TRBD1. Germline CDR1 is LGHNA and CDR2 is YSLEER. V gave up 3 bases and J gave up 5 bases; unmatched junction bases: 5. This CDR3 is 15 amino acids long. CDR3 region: CASSQDRGPNNEQFF. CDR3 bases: TGCGCCAGCAGCCAGGACAGGGGTCCCAACAATGAGCAGTTCTTC.

CDR3 in DNA: TGTGCCAGCTCACCACCGGGGGTTCAGAACACTGAAGCTTTCTTT. Its protein product is CASSPPGVQNTEAFF. The rearrangement links TRBV18 to TRBJ1-1, with D maybe TRBD1 (5 bases). The CDR3 runs to 15 residues. V lost 0 bases, J lost 1 base, and 9 bases lay in between. Germline CDR1 KGHSH, CDR2 LQKENI.

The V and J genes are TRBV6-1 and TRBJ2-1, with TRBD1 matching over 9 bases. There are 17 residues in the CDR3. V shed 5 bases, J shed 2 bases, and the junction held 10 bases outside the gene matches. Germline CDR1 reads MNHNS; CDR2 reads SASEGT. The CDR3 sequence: CASSLGLRQGAYNEQFF. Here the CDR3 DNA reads TGTGCCAGCAGTCTCGGTTTGAGACAGGGGGCCTACAATGAGCAGTTCTTC.

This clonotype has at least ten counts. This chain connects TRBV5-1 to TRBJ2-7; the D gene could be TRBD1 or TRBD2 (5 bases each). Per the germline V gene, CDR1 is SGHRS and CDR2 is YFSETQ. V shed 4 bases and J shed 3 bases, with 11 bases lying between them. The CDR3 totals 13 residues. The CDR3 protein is CASSLRDRYEQYF. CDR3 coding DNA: TGCGCCAGCAGCCTCAGGGACCGCTACGAGCAGTACTTC.